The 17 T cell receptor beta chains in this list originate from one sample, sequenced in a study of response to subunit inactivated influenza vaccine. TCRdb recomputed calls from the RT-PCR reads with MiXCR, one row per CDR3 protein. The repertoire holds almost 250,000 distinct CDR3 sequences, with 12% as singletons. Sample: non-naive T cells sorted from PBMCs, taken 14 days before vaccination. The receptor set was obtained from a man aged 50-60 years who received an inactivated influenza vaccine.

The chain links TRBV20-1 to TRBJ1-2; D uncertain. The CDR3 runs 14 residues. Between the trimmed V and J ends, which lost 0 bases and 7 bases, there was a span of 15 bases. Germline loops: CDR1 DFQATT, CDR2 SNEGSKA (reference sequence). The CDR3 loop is CSARDAASSGGYTF. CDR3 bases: TGCAGTGCTAGAGATGCCGCGAGTTCGGGTGGCTACACCTTC.

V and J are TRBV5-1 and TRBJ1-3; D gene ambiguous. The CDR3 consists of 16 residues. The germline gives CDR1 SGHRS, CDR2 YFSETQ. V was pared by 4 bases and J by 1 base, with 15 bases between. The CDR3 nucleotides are TGCGCCAGCAGCGTCTCGACTTTAGGGTCTGGAAACACCATATATTTT. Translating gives CASSVSTLGSGNTIYF.

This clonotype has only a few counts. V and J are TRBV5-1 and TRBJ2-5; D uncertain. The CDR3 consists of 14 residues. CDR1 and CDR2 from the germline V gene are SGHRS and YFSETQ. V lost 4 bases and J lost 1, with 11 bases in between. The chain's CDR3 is CASSLPSPQETQYF. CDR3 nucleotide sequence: TGCGCCAGCAGCCTCCCCAGCCCCCAAGAGACCCAGTACTTC.

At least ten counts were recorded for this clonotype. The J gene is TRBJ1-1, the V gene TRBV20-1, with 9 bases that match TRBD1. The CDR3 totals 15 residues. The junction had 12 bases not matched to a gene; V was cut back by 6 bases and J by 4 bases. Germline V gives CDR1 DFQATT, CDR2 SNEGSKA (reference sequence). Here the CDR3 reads CSAPGQGRGGTEAFF. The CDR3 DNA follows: TGCAGTGCCCCGGGACAGGGAAGAGGCGGCACTGAAGCTTTCTTT.

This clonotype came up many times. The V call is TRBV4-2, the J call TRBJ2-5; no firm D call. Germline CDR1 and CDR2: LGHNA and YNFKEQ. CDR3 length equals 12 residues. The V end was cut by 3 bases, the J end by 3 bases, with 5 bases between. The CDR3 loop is CASSQVEETQYF. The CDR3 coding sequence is TGTGCCAGCAGCCAGGTAGAAGAGACCCAGTACTTC.

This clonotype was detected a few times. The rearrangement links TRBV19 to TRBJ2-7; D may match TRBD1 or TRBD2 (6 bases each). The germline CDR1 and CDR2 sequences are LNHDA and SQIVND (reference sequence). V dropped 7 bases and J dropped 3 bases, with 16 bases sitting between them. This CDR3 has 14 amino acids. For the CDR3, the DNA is TGTGCCAGTATATGGGGGGCGGCGATCTACGAGCAGTACTTC. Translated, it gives CASIWGAAIYEQYF.

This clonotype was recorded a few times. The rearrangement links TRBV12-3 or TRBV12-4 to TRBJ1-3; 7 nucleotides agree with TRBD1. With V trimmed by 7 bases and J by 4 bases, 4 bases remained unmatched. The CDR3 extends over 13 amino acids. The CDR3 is CASTTGAGNTIYF. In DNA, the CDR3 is TGTGCCAGCACTACAGGGGCAGGAAACACCATATATTTT.

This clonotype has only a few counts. Here the CDR3 reads CASSLSLDYEQYF. The CDR3 DNA is TGTGCCAGCAGCCTATCACTAGACTACGAGCAGTACTTC. The chain has TRBV4-2 and TRBJ2-7, with a possible D match to TRBD2 (5 bases). V gave up 4 bases and J gave up 3 bases, with 10 bases separating them. Germline assignment: CDR1 LGHNA and CDR2 YNFKEQ. The CDR3 is made up of 13 amino acids.

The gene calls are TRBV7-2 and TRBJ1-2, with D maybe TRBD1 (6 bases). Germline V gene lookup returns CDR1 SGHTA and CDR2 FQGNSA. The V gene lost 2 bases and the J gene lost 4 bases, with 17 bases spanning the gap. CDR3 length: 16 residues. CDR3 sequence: CASSLPRGGYGYGYTF. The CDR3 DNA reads TGTGCCAGCAGCTTACCGCGAGGGGGGTACGGCTATGGCTACACCTTC.

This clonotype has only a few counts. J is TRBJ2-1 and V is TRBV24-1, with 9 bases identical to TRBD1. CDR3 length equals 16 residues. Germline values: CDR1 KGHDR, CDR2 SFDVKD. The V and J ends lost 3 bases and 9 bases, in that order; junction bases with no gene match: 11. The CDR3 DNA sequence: TGTGCCACCAGTGATGTCGGACAGGGGTACAAAGCTGAGCAGTTCTTC. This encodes CATSDVGQGYKAEQFF.

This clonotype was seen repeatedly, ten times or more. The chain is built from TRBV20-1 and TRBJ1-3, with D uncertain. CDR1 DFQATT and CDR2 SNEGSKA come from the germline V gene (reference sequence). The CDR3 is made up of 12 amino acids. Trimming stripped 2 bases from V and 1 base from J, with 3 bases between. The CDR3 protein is CSARNSGNTIYF. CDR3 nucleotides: TGCAGTGCTAGAAATTCTGGAAACACCATATATTTT.

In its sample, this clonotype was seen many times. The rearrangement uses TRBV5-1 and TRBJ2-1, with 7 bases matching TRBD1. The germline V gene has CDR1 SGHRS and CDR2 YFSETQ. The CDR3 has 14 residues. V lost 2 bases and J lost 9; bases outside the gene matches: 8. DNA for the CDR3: TGCGCCAGCAGCTTAACGGGACAGTCAACTGAGCAGTTCTTC. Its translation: CASSLTGQSTEQFF.

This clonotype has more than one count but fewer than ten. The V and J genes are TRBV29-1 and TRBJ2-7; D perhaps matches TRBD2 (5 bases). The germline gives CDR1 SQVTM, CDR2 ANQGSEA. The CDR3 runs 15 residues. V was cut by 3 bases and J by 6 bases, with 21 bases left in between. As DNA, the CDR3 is TGCAGCGTTGAGGTGTTTCTACCGGGTGGAGGCGAGCAGTACTTC. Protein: CSVEVFLPGGGEQYF.

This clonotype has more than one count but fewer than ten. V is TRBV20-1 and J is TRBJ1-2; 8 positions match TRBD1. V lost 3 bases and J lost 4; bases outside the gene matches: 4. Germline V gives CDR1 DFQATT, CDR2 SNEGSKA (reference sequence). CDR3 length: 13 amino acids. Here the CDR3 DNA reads TGCAGTGCTAGGGACAGGGTTAGCTATGGCTACACCTTC. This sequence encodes CSARDRVSYGYTF.

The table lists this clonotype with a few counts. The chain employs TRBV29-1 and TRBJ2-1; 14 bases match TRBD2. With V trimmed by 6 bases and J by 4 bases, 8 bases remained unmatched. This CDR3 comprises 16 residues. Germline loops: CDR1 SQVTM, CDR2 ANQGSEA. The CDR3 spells CSVVGLAGGAYNEQFF. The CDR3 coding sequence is TGCAGCGTCGTCGGACTAGCGGGGGGCGCATACAATGAGCAGTTCTTC.

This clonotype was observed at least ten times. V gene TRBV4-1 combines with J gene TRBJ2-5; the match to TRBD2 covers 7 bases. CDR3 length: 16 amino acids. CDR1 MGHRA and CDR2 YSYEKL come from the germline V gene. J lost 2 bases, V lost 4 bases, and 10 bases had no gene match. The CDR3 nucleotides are TGCGCCAGCAGCCCCGCAGACGGGAGGAGTCAAGAGACCCAGTACTTC. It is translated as CASSPADGRSQETQYF.

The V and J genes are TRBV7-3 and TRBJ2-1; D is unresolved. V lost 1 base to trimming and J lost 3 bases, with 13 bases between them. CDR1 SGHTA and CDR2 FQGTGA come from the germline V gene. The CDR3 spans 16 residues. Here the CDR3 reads CASSLNPAMVYNEQFF. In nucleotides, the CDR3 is TGTGCCAGCAGCTTAAATCCAGCGATGGTCTACAATGAGCAGTTCTTC.